The T cell receptor beta chain under discussion was sequenced for a study of control samples from healthy donors and cancer patients. The data were produced by immunoSEQ multiplex PCR, yet TCRdb's version contains in-frame clones alone and is incomplete. Of around 55,000 clones listed, over 85% are singletons. V trimming: 3 bases; J trimming: 5 bases; junction bases outside the gene matches: 13. Germline-derived CDR1 and CDR2 are SGHRS and YFSETQ. The CDR3 contains 16 residues. Sequences were obtained from PBMCs. This clonotype was sampled from a man in his forties with colorectal cancer. The chain uses TRBV5-1 and TRBJ2-5, with 7 bases lining up with TRBD1. The CDR3 loop is CASSSNTGARSETQYF. CDR3 coding DNA: TGCGCCAGCAGCTCCAACACAGGGGCCCGATCCGAGACCCAGTACTTC.